One and the same sample provided the 14 T cell receptor beta chains below, sequenced in a study of shared clonotypes between healthy human individuals. Some clones are missing from TCRdb's copy, which holds only in-frame ones; the method was immunoSEQ multiplex PCR. The sample comprises roughly 590,000 clones, less than 97% of which are singletons, and 0.11% rests with the top ten. CD45RO negativity and positive selection for CCR7 defined naive CD8 cells, a population that excluded terminally differentiated effector memory CD45RA+ cells. Sequencing input: naive CD8+ T cells sorted from blood. These receptors came from a woman in her 30s in good health.

The chain joins TRBV15 to TRBJ1-1; D not resolved. The CDR3 loop spans 13 amino acids. Germline CDR1 and CDR2: LNHNV and YYDKDF (reference sequence). Trimming left V 1 base short and J 6 bases short, with 9 bases between. The CDR3 protein is CATSRAEYPEAFF. CDR3 sequence (DNA): TGTGCCACCAGCAGAGCCGAGTATCCTGAAGCTTTCTTT.

As concerns this clone: The sample contains more than one DNA sequence encoding this CDR3. CDR3 residues: CASSLGVGSYNEQFF. As DNA, the CDR3 is TGTGCCAGCAGCTTAGGGGTCGGCTCCTACAATGAGCAGTTCTTC. This chain links TRBV7-9 with TRBJ2-1; D remains unclear. The CDR3 extends over 15 amino acids. The germline V gene encodes CDR1 SEHNR and CDR2 FQNEAQ (reference sequence). Deletions cut 1 base from V and 0 bases from J, with 7 bases between.

The chain recombines TRBV27 with TRBJ2-3; D remains ambiguous. Trimming shortened V by 2 bases and J by 6 bases, and 12 bases separated the two germline ends. The CDR3 length is 14 residues. The germline V gene encodes CDR1 MNHEY and CDR2 SMNVEV (reference sequence). The CDR3 loop reads CASSLVGSGDTQYF. Here the CDR3 DNA reads TGTGCCAGCAGTTTAGTGGGGTCCGGGGATACGCAGTATTTT.

The CDR3 sequence: CASSLYFSGSITDTQYF. DNA for the CDR3: TGTGCCAGCAGTTTATACTTCAGCGGGAGTATCACAGATACGCAGTATTTT. This rearrangement joins TRBV28 to TRBJ2-3; 8 bases are shared with TRBD2. This CDR3 spans 17 amino acids. Germline V gene data show CDR1 as MDHEN and CDR2 as SYDVKM. V shed 1 base, J shed 2 bases, and the junction held 8 bases outside the gene matches.

The chain carries TRBV19 and TRBJ1-2, with no clear D. Trimming took off 3 bases at V and 8 bases at J, with 16 bases between the two ends. Germline V lookup: CDR1 LNHDA, CDR2 SQIVND (reference sequence). CDR3 length: 14 residues. This chain's CDR3 is CASSISPASSGYTF. For the CDR3, the DNA is TGTGCCAGTAGTATTAGTCCAGCGTCGAGCGGCTACACCTTC.

The gene calls are TRBV14 and TRBJ2-7; D may correspond to TRBD1 or TRBD2 (6 bases each). The CDR3 runs to 15 residues. Germline CDR1 SGHDN, CDR2 FVKESK. Deletions cut 6 bases from V and 3 bases from J, with 18 bases between. CDR3: CASRGRGGRDYEQYF. The CDR3 coding sequence is TGTGCCAGCAGGGGGAGAGGGGGGCGCGACTACGAGCAGTACTTC.

The chain uses TRBV28 and TRBJ1-2, with TRBD1 matching 8 bases. CDR3 length: 18 amino acids. Germline values: CDR1 MDHEN, CDR2 SYDVKM. V trimming: 4 bases; J trimming: 2 bases; junction bases outside the gene matches: 15. The CDR3: CASSSPEERQGSNYGYTF. As DNA, the CDR3 is TGTGCCAGCAGTTCACCCGAAGAGAGACAGGGGAGCAACTATGGCTACACCTTC.

The rearrangement uses TRBV7-8 and TRBJ2-7; 7 bases agree with TRBD2. The CDR3 extends over 16 amino acids. Germline V gene data show CDR1 as SGHVS and CDR2 as FQNEAQ. J gave up 3 bases and V 5 bases, and 13 bases lay outside the gene matches. The CDR3 sequence: CASSQMLLREDYEQYF. As DNA, the CDR3 is TGTGCCAGCAGCCAAATGCTCCTTCGGGAGGACTACGAGCAGTACTTC. Filled out from reference TRBV7-8 and TRBJ2-7, the complete variable domain reads GAGVSQSPRYKVAKRGQDVALRCDPISGHVSLFWYQQALGQGPEFLTYFQNEAQLDKSGLPSDRFFAERPEGSVSTLKIQRTQQEDSAVYLCASSQMLLREDYEQYFGPGTRLTVT.

The chain recombines TRBV5-1 with TRBJ1-4, with 9 bases fitting TRBD1. Germline loops: CDR1 SGHRS, CDR2 YFSETQ. This CDR3 is 15 amino acids long. V lost 3 bases, J lost 5 bases, and 5 bases stayed unmatched. CDR3 loop: CASSSIGTGNEKLFF. The CDR3 region has the DNA TGCGCCAGCAGCTCAATAGGGACAGGGAATGAAAAACTGTTTTTT.

V is TRBV6-6 and J is TRBJ2-1; D tentatively fits TRBD1 or TRBD2 (5 bases each). Per the germline V gene, CDR1 is MNHNY and CDR2 is SVGAGI (reference sequence). This CDR3 region has 12 residues. Trimming took 8 bases from V and 11 from J, leaving 16 bases between them. The CDR3 coding sequence is TGTGCCAGCGAGGATGGGTGGGGGAAGCAGTTCTTC. It yields the protein CASEDGWGKQFF.

The V call is TRBV12-5, the J call TRBJ2-1; no reliable D call. This CDR3 comprises 13 residues. Germline CDR1 and CDR2: LGHNT and FRNRAP. With 9 bases removed from V and 2 bases from J, the gap between germline ends came to 11 bases. CDR3 loop: CASMISTYNEQFF. CDR3 DNA sequence: TGTGCTAGCATGATAAGTACCTACAATGAGCAGTTCTTC.

This chain uses TRBV19 with TRBJ2-1; 14 bases are a match to TRBD2. CDR1 and CDR2 (germline): LNHDA, SQIVND (reference sequence). The ends lost 9 bases at V and 7 bases at J; junction bases unmatched: 8. The CDR3 sequence is 15 residues long. The CDR3 DNA reads as TGTGCCAGGGGGACTAGCGGGAGTTCATGGAATGAGCAGTTCTTC. Translation gives CARGTSGSSWNEQFF.

The sample holds a few counts of this clone. The chain carries TRBV10-2 and TRBJ1-1; the D is unclear. CDR3 length equals 11 residues. Germline CDR1 reads WSHSY; CDR2 reads SAAADI. Trimming shortened V by 4 bases and J by 5 bases, and 5 bases separated the two germline ends. CDR3 bases: TGCGCCAGCAGTGCGTCTACTGAAGCTTTCTTT. As protein: CASSASTEAFF.

The genes are TRBV19 and TRBJ1-1; TRBD1 is a possible D gene (5 bases). This CDR3 has 14 residues. Trimming took off 2 bases at V and 3 bases at J, with 10 bases between the two ends. Germline lookup yields CDR1 LNHDA and CDR2 SQIVND (reference sequence). CDR3 sequence (DNA): TGTGCCAGTAGTATATTGGGGGAAGACACTGAAGCTTTCTTT. Its translation: CASSILGEDTEAFF.